This T cell receptor (beta chain) emerged from a study of early T cells in non-severe SARS-CoV-2 infection. Overall study context: Chains were unpaired, as sequencing was done on bulk RNA from unsorted whole blood.

Study outcomes and limitations: Matching against VDJdb likely underestimated virus-specific expansions, favoring anti-spike CD8.

Unique molecular identifiers were attached to individual cDNA molecules. TCRdb re-derived calls from the 5' RACE reads in MiXCR, one entry per CDR3 protein. The data hold about 29,000 distinct CDR3 sequences, with 5.3% observed a single time. This clonotype is classed as medium-sized. Antigen: not known. The V end lost 4 bases, the J end lost 2 bases, and 12 bases lay between the germline ends. Germline CDR1 is KGHSH and CDR2 is LQKENI. This CDR3 spans 14 amino acids. The chain recombines TRBV18 with TRBJ2-7, with a possible D match to TRBD2 (6 bases). The source material was whole blood. This receptor was obtained from an adult who was a healthcare worker with PCR-confirmed SARS-CoV-2 infection or an uninfected control (not recorded which). The CDR3 sequence is CASSLGEEAYEQYF. In DNA form, the CDR3 reads TGTGCCAGCTCACTCGGGGAGGAAGCCTACGAGCAGTACTTC. The variable domain in full, with the rest retrieved from reference TRBV18 and TRBJ2-7, is NAGVMQNPRHLVRRRGQEARLRCSPMKGHSHVYWYRQLPEEGLKFMVYLQKENIIDESGMPKERFSAEFPKEGPSILRIQQVVRGDSAAYFCASSLGEEAYEQYFGPGTRLTVT.